A single sample is the source of the 14 T cell receptor beta chains below, sequenced in a study of radiation and T cells in renal cell carcinoma. Time point reported: blood 4 weeks post-SBRT, at nephrectomy. Treatment indicated: 15 Gy SBRT to primary tumor, nephrectomy 4 weeks later. TCRdb keeps only in-frame clones here, not all; method: immunoSEQ multiplex PCR. The sample contains about 86,000 clones, 85% of which appear only once. The sequences come from blood, collected from a patient whose treatment included radiotherapy and nephrectomy. These receptors were taken from a man aged 45-65 years with renal cell carcinoma.

The CDR3 DNA sequence: TGTGCCAGCAGCGCAAACCCGGGACAGGGCTCAGATACGCAGTATTTT. This translates into CASSANPGQGSDTQYF. The chain links TRBV5-5 to TRBJ2-3, with 9 bases identical to TRBD1. Germline V lookup: CDR1 SGHKS, CDR2 YYEKEE (reference sequence). The CDR3 runs 16 residues. J was trimmed by 4 bases and V by 4 bases; bases with no gene match: 10.

In its sample, this clone was seen once. The chain employs TRBV28 and TRBJ2-3; TRBD2 agrees at 15 bases. Trimming took 8 bases from V and 6 from J; bases not matched to a gene: 6. The CDR3 is made up of 15 amino acids. The germline V gene has CDR1 MDHEN and CDR2 SYDVKM. The CDR3: CASWTSGRAGDTQYF. In nucleotides, the CDR3 is TGTGCCAGCTGGACTAGCGGGAGGGCGGGGGATACGCAGTATTTT. The entire variable domain, with the rest obtained from reference TRBV28 and TRBJ2-3, is as follows: DVKVTQSSRYLVKRTGEKVFLECVQDMDHENMFWYRQDPGLGLRLIYFSYDVKMKEKGDIPEGYSVSREKKERFSLILESASTNQTSMYLCASWTSGRAGDTQYFGPGTRLTVL.

The chain is built from TRBV10-3 and TRBJ1-2; perhaps TRBD1 as D (6 bases). Per germline, CDR1 ENHRY and CDR2 SYGVKD. CDR3 length equals 14 residues. With 9 bases removed from V and 3 bases from J, the gap between germline ends came to 17 bases. CDR3 nucleotides: TGTGCCATTGCTCAGAACAGGGAGGACTATGGCTACACCTTC. Protein product: CAIAQNREDYGYTF.

The chain links TRBV5-1 to TRBJ1-1; 9 bases are shared with TRBD1. CDR3 size: 13 residues. The germline CDR1 and CDR2 sequences are SGHRS and YFSETQ. V gave up 5 bases and J gave up 5 bases; unmatched junction bases: 4. Here the CDR3 reads CASRGTGWTEAFF. The CDR3 DNA reads TGCGCCAGCAGGGGGACAGGGTGGACTGAAGCTTTCTTT.

The gene calls are TRBV19 and TRBJ1-4; TRBD1 might be the D (6 bases). Germline V lookup: CDR1 LNHDA, CDR2 SQIVND (reference sequence). Between the trimmed V and J ends, which lost 4 bases and 5 bases, there was a span of 26 bases. The CDR3 length is 19 residues. CDR3 sequence (DNA): TGTGCCAGTAGTAGGAGGGGGACGGGGGGCTTCGGCTCGAATGAAAAACTGTTTTTT. Translation: CASSRRGTGGFGSNEKLFF.

This chain links TRBV19 with TRBJ1-6, with TRBD1 as a possible D gene (5 bases). V dropped 1 base and J dropped 10 bases, with 17 bases sitting between them. CDR3 length equals 16 residues. CDR1 is LNHDA and CDR2 is SQIVND in the germline V gene (reference sequence). This CDR3 is CASSIAIRGRESPLHF. DNA of the CDR3: TGTGCCAGTAGTATAGCTATTAGGGGACGGGAGTCACCCCTCCACTTT.

This CDR3 reads CASTVYGTEAFF. DNA for the CDR3: TGTGCCAGCACAGTTTACGGCACTGAAGCTTTCTTT. V gene TRBV6-1 combines with J gene TRBJ1-1; no clear D. The V gene lost 7 bases and the J gene lost 4 bases, with 10 bases spanning the gap. Germline V lookup: CDR1 MNHNS, CDR2 SASEGT. This CDR3 region has 12 residues.

The J gene is TRBJ2-1, the V gene TRBV11-2; TRBD2 might be the D (6 bases). The CDR3 extends over 15 amino acids. Germline CDR1 SGHAT, CDR2 FQNNGV. Trimming pared 5 bases from V and 0 bases from J, leaving 11 bases between. This CDR3 is CASSRDFRSYNEQFF. The CDR3 nucleotides are TGTGCCAGCAGCCGGGACTTTCGCTCCTACAATGAGCAGTTCTTC.

This chain joins TRBV2 and TRBJ2-5, with D tentatively TRBD1 or TRBD2 (5 bases each). V lost 4 bases and J 6 bases, leaving 15 bases between the germline ends. Germline lookup yields CDR1 SNHLY and CDR2 FYNNEI. This CDR3 region has 14 residues. The CDR3 nucleotides are TGTGCCAGCAGTGGGACGCCCTTGGGACAGACCCAGTACTTC. It codes for CASSGTPLGQTQYF.

The gene calls are TRBV18 and TRBJ2-1, with 8 positions matching TRBD2. The CDR3 covers 16 residues. Germline V CDR1 and CDR2: KGHSH, LQKENI. V shed 3 bases and J 4 bases; nucleotides not matched to a gene: 8. The CDR3 here is CASSPSLAVDYNEQFF. DNA for the CDR3: TGTGCCAGCTCACCCTCACTAGCGGTAGATTACAATGAGCAGTTCTTC.

The chain is built from TRBV5-1 and TRBJ1-1, with a weak D call TRBD1 (6 bases). CDR3 length equals 15 residues. Trimming cost V 0 bases and J 7 bases, with 16 bases left between them. Per the germline V gene, CDR1 is SGHRS and CDR2 is YFSETQ. CDR3 protein: CASSLGGPQGNEAFF. CDR3 in DNA: TGCGCCAGCAGCTTGGGGGGCCCTCAGGGGAATGAAGCTTTCTTT.

The CDR3 spells CASSSTGANVLTF. CDR3 nucleotides: TGTGCCAGCAGTTCGACAGGGGCCAACGTCCTGACTTTC. J is TRBJ2-6 and V is TRBV27; D is ambiguous. Per the germline V gene, CDR1 is MNHEY and CDR2 is SMNVEV (reference sequence). V lost 4 bases to trimming and J lost 4 bases, with 5 bases between them. The CDR3 has 13 amino acids.

V gene TRBV18 combines with J gene TRBJ1-2, with 9 nucleotides matching TRBD1. The CDR3 consists of 15 residues. Per the germline V gene, CDR1 is KGHSH and CDR2 is LQKENI. Losses at the gene ends were 6 bases for V and 4 bases for J; bases not matched to a gene: 9. CDR3 amino acids: CASSYEGQGTYGYTF. DNA of the CDR3: TGTGCCAGCTCCTACGAGGGACAGGGAACCTATGGCTACACCTTC.

This chain uses TRBV28 with TRBJ1-4; TRBD1 matches 7 bases. This CDR3 has 14 amino acids. With 6 bases clipped from V and 3 bases from J, the junction kept 4 bases outside the gene matches. CDR1 and CDR2 from the germline V gene are MDHEN and SYDVKM. In nucleotides, the CDR3 is TGTGCCAGCAGACCGGGACAGTCTAATGAAAAACTGTTTTTT. Translated: CASRPGQSNEKLFF. Full variable domain (remainder filled in from reference TRBV28 and TRBJ1-4): DVKVTQSSRYLVKRTGEKVFLECVQDMDHENMFWYRQDPGLGLRLIYFSYDVKMKEKGDIPEGYSVSREKKERFSLILESASTNQTSMYLCASRPGQSNEKLFFGSGTQLSVL.